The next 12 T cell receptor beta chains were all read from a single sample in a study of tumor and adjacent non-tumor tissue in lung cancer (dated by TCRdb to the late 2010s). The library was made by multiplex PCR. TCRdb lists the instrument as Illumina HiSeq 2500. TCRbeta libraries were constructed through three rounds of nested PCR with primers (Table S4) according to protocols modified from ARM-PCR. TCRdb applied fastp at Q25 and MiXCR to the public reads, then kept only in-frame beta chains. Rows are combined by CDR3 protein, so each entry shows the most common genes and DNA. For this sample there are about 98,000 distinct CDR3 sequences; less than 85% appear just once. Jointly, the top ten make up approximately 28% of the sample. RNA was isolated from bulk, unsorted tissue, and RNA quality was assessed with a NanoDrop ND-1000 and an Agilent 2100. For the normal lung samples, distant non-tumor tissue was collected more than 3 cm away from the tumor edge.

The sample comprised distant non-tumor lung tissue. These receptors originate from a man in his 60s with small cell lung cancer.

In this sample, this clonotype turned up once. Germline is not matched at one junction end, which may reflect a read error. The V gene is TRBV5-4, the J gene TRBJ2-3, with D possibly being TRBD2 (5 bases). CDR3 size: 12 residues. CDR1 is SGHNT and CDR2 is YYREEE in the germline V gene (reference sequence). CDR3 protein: CVSGLDTDTQYF. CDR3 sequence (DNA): TGTGTCAGCGGCTTGGATACAGATACGCAGTATTTT.

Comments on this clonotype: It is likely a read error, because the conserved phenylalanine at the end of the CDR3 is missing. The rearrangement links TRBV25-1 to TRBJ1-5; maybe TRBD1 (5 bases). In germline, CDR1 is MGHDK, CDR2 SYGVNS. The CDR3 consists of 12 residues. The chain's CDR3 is CASSQGYHPQHY. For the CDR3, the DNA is TGTGCCAGCAGTCAGGGCTATCATCCCCAGCATTAT.

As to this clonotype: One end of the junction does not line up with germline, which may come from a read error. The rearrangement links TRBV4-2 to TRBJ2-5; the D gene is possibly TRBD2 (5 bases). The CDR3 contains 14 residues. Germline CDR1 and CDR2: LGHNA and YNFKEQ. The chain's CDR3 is CASSQGSRQVTRYF. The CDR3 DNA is TGTGCCAGCAGCCAGGGGAGCAGGCAAGTGACCCGGTACTTT.

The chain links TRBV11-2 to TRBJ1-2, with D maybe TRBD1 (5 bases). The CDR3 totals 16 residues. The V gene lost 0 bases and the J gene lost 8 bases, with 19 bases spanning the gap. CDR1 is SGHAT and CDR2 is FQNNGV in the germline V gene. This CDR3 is CASSLDRIGAGQGYTF. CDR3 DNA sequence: TGTGCCAGCAGCTTAGATAGGATAGGGGCCGGTCAAGGCTACACCTTC.

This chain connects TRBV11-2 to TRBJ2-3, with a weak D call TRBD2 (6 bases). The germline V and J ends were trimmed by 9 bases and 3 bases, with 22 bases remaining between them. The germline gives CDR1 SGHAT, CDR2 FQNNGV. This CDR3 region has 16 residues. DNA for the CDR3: TGTGCCAGTAGCCCCTACAGGAGGGCCGATACAGATACGCAGTATTTT. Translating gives CASSPYRRADTDTQYF. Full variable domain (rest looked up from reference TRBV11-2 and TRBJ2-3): EAGVAQSPRYKIIEKRQSVAFWCNPISGHATLYWYQQILGQGPKLLIQFQNNGVVDDSQLPKDRFSAERLKGVDSTLKIQPAKLEDSAVYLCASSPYRRADTDTQYFGPGTRLTVL.

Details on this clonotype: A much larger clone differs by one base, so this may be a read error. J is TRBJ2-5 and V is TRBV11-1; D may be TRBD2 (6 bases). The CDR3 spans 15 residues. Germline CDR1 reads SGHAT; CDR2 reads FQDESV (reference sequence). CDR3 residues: CASNLAPGLQETQYF. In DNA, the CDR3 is TGTGCCAGCAACTTAGCTCCGGGACTCCAAGAGACCCAGTACTTC.

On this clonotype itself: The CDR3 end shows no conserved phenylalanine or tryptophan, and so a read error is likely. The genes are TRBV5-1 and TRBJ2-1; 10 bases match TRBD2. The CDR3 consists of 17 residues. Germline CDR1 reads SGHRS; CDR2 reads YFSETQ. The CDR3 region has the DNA TGCGCCAGCAGCTTTGTCCTAGCGGGAGACAGCTACAATAAGCAGTTCCTC. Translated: CASSFVLAGDSYNKQFL.

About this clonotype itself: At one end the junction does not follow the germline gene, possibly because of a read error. The CDR3 DNA is TGTGCCAGCAGTTACGGTCGGCTAGCGGGAGGTACTCAGTATTTC. It yields the protein CASSYGRLAGGTQYF. The chain has TRBV6-2 or TRBV6-3 and TRBJ2-4; 11 nucleotides match TRBD2. The CDR3 is 15 residues long. Germline lookup yields CDR1 MNHEY and CDR2 SVGEGT.

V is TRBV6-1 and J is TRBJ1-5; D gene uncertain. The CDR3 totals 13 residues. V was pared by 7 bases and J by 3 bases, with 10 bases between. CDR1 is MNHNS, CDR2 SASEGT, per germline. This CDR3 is CASTLANNQPQHF. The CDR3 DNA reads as TGTGCCAGCACACTAGCAAACAATCAGCCCCAGCATTTT.

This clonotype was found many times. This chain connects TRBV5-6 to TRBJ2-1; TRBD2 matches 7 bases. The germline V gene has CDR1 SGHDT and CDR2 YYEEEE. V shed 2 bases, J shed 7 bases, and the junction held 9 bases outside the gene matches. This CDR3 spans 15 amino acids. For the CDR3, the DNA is TGTGCCAGCAGCTTCTCTGCGGGAGTTAGGAATGAGCAGTTCTTC. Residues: CASSFSAGVRNEQFF.

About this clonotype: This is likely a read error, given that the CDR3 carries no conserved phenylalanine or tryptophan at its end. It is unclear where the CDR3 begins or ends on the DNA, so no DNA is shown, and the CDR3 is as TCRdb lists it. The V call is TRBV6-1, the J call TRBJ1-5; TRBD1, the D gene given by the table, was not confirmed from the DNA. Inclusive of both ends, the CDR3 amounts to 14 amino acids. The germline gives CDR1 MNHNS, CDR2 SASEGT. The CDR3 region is CANSGGYSNQPQHS.

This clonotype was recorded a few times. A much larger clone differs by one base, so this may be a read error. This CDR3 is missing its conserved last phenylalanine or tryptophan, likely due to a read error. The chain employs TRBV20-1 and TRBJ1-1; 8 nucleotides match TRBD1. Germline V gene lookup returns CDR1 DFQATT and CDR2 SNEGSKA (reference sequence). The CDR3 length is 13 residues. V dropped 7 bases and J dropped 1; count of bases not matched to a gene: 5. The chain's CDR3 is CSVGQGANTEAFL. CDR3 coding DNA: TGCAGTGTGGGGCAGGGGGCGAACACTGAAGCTTTCCTT.